This T cell receptor (beta chain) emerged from a study of blood T cells in healthy people across ages. In regard to this clonotype: Its specificity is not known.

Points from the study as a whole: Strong correlation was found linking TCR beta diversity to naive T cell percentage.

Together with a sample-barcoded 5' primer, a J-beta primer mix was included in a second PCR lasting about 7 to 11 cycles. MiXCR, run by TCRdb on the 5' RACE reads, gives a single entry per CDR3 protein. The sample contains around 1,500,000 distinct CDR3 sequences, around 42% of which appear only once. The sequencing input was blood. The sequence came from a woman younger than 35 in good health.

The CDR3 is CASSGASGPQPQHF. Written as DNA, the CDR3 is TGCGCCAGCAGTGGGGCGTCCGGACCTCAGCCCCAGCATTTT. V usage is TRBV10-2 and J usage is TRBJ1-5; D remains unclear. The CDR3 sequence is 14 residues long. Germline-derived CDR1 and CDR2 are WSHSY and SAAADI. V lost 4 bases, J lost 6 bases, and 13 bases lay in between.